Below are 3 T cell receptor beta chains sequenced from a single sample in a study of spatial heterogeneity in lung cancer. Specified time point: sample taken at primary tumor resection. Whole RNA was taken from tumor, nontumor lung or frozen PBMC; it was then sequenced unsorted. TCRdb analysed the 5' RACE reads with MiXCR anew, one entry per CDR3 protein. This table holds 20,000 or so distinct CDR3 sequences, 3% to 3.5% found once. The material was PBMCs, obtained at surgery. These receptors all stem from a female donor with early-stage non-small cell lung cancer.

Many counts were recorded for this clonotype. The gene calls are TRBV18 and TRBJ2-7; TRBD1 aligns across 10 bases. The CDR3 runs to 13 residues. Germline loops: CDR1 KGHSH, CDR2 LQKENI. V dropped 6 bases and J dropped 5; count of bases not matched to a gene: 4. The CDR3, as DNA: TGTGCCAGCTCGACAGGGGGCGAAAACGAGCAGTACTTC. Its translation is CASSTGGENEQYF.

This clonotype was detected ten times or more. The chain recombines TRBV29-1 with TRBJ2-1; TRBD2 agrees at 7 bases. This CDR3 contains 12 residues. Germline V gene data show CDR1 as SQVTM and CDR2 as ANQGSEA. The V gene end was trimmed by 2 bases and the J gene end by 15 bases; junction bases not matched to a gene: 10. The CDR3 here is CSVESAGVGLFF. CDR3 sequence (DNA): TGCAGCGTTGAATCGGCGGGAGTAGGGTTGTTCTTC.

Ten or more counts support this clonotype. This chain links TRBV28 with TRBJ2-7, with 9 bases lining up with TRBD2. The CDR3 spans 15 residues. V lost 4 bases and J lost 4; bases outside the gene matches: 8. Germline V lookup: CDR1 MDHEN, CDR2 SYDVKM. The CDR3 reads CASSYAGTSSYEQYF. The CDR3 DNA sequence: TGTGCCAGCAGTTACGCCGGGACTAGCTCGTACGAGCAGTACTTC.